The text below deals with one T cell receptor (beta chain). Its antigen is unknown. TRB amplification used approximately 250 ng of peripheral blood genomic DNA. The data derive from a study of T cell clusters in autoimmune cytopenias. Study-wide findings and caveats: TRB repertoire shifts in secondary cytopenia and chronic lymphocytic leukemia mostly reflected lymphoma, not autoimmunity.

This CDR3 region has 14 residues. Germline lookup yields CDR1 KGHSH and CDR2 LQKENI. Multiplex touch-down PCR amplified TRB using TRB-A and TRB-B pools in one tube. TCRdb reprocessed the multiplex PCR reads and keeps a single row for each CDR3 protein, giving no DNA. This sample's table has under 8,500 distinct CDR3 sequences. This clonotype was sampled from a human donor with an autoimmune cytopenia or autoimmune hepatitis (not recorded which). This chain links TRBV18 with TRBJ1-2; there is no DNA to check the TCRdb D call of TRBD1. Sequencing was done on a sample of peripheral blood. The CDR3 protein is CASSPTGEAYGYTF.